The next 14 T cell receptor beta chains were all read from a single sample in a study of technical replicates of blood from a handful of donors. Produced via immunoSEQ multiplex PCR; TCRdb's table is partial and in-frame only. The data contain 53,000 or so clones, more than 70% of them singletons. Sequenced material: PBMCs. Source of these receptors: a human donor in good health. Some clones in this sample may be carry-over from other donors' samples.

This clone was counted once. In DNA form, the CDR3 reads TGTGCCAGCAGCCCCCGGGGGGAGGGACACACCATATATTTT. As protein: CASSPRGEGHTIYF. V usage is TRBV9 and J usage is TRBJ1-3; TRBD1 might be the D (5 bases). Trimming left V 4 bases short and J 8 bases short, with 16 bases between. The CDR3 sequence is 14 residues long. Germline V CDR1 and CDR2: SGDLS, YYNGEE.

The rearrangement joins TRBV5-6 to TRBJ2-2; D remains unclear. CDR3 length: 14 amino acids. V lost 0 bases to trimming and J lost 4 bases, with 7 bases between them. Germline assignment: CDR1 SGHDT and CDR2 YYEEEE. Written as DNA, the CDR3 is TGTGCCAGCAGCTTGGGGGCTGGCACCGGGGAGCTGTTTTTT. Its translation is CASSLGAGTGELFF.

The gene calls are TRBV20-1 and TRBJ2-7; tentative D call: TRBD1 (6 bases). There are 11 residues in the CDR3. The ends were cut back, 7 bases at V and 2 bases at J, with 9 bases in the middle. Germline loops: CDR1 DFQATT, CDR2 SNEGSKA (reference sequence). The CDR3 spells CSGQGTYEQYF. The CDR3 DNA is TGCAGTGGTCAGGGGACCTACGAGCAGTACTTC.

V is TRBV11-3 and J is TRBJ2-2; perhaps TRBD1 as D (8 bases). The V gene's germline CDR1 is SGHNT and CDR2 YENEEA. V lost 5 bases to trimming and J lost 4 bases, with 17 bases between them. This CDR3 has 16 amino acids. CDR3 coding DNA: TGTGCCAGCAGCGACAGGGGAGGGGACCCCACCGGGGAGCTGTTTTTT. Translation: CASSDRGGDPTGELFF. The variable domain in full, with the rest retrieved from reference TRBV11-3 and TRBJ2-2, is EAGVVQSPRYKIIEKKQPVAFWCNPISGHNTLYWYLQNLGQGPELLIRYENEEAVDDSQLPKDRFSAERLKGVDSTLKIQPAELGDSAVYLCASSDRGGDPTGELFFGEGSRLTVL.

This clone was counted a few times. CDR3 amino acids: CASSAEGQFSYNEQFF. The CDR3 bases are TGTGCCAGCAGCGCCGAGGGACAGTTCTCCTACAATGAGCAGTTCTTC. This rearrangement joins TRBV9 to TRBJ2-1, with 7 bases aligning to TRBD1. The CDR3 contains 16 residues. Germline-derived CDR1 and CDR2 are SGDLS and YYNGEE. V lost 3 bases to trimming and J lost 0 bases; unmatched junction nucleotides: 6.

The chain joins TRBV13 to TRBJ2-2; 8 bases match TRBD2. CDR3 length: 15 amino acids. From germline, CDR1 is PRHDT and CDR2 FYEKMQ (reference sequence). V lost 4 bases to trimming and J lost 7 bases; unmatched junction nucleotides: 8. The CDR3 region has the DNA TGTGCCAGCAGCTCTGAGGGGACTAGTGGCGGGGAGCTGTTTTTT. As protein: CASSSEGTSGGELFF.

CDR3 sequence: CASSALARSTDTQYF. The CDR3 nucleotides read TGTGCCAGCAGCGCGCTAGCGCGTAGCACAGATACGCAGTATTTT. The chain has TRBV7-6 and TRBJ2-3; D is possibly TRBD2 (6 bases). The CDR3 covers 15 residues. The germline CDR1 and CDR2 sequences are SGHVS and FNYEAQ. The ends were cut back, 5 bases at V and 0 bases at J, with 12 bases in the middle. The full variable domain, rest sourced from reference TRBV7-6 and TRBJ2-3, is GAGVSQSPRYKVTKRGQDVALRCDPISGHVSLYWYRQALGQGPEFLTYFNYEAQQDKSGLPNDRFSAERPEGSISTLTIQRTEQRDSAMYRCASSALARSTDTQYFGPGTRLTVL.

This chain uses TRBV5-1 with TRBJ2-1, with 10 bases fitting TRBD2. J lost 7 bases, V lost 0 bases, and 10 bases had no gene match. From germline, CDR1 is SGHRS and CDR2 YFSETQ. The CDR3 has 17 amino acids. The CDR3, as DNA: TGCGCCAGCAGCTTGGGGGTGGGGACTAGCGTCCGTAATGAGCAGTTCTTC. It translates to CASSLGVGTSVRNEQFF.

This chain connects TRBV7-2 to TRBJ2-1; TRBD2 matches at 14 bases. Germline V lookup: CDR1 SGHTA, CDR2 FQGNSA. V shed 1 base, J shed 5 bases, and the junction held 7 bases outside the gene matches. The CDR3 sequence is 18 residues long. In DNA, the CDR3 is TGTGCCAGCAGCTTAGGGCTTGCGACTAGCGGGAGGGACAATGAGCAGTTCTTC. Encoded protein: CASSLGLATSGRDNEQFF.

The genes are TRBV2 and TRBJ1-2; D is unclear. Germline V gene lookup returns CDR1 SNHLY and CDR2 FYNNEI. CDR3 length equals 13 residues. V dropped 6 bases and J dropped 8 bases, with 16 bases sitting between them. CDR3 sequence (DNA): TGTGCCAGCAGCAGGACTACCCTGGGGGGCTACACCTTC. Its protein is CASSRTTLGGYTF.

The CDR3 DNA reads TGTGCCTGGAGTGGGATAGGGACAGGGGCCATAGGGGATACGCAGTATTTT. Translating gives CAWSGIGTGAIGDTQYF. The gene calls are TRBV30 and TRBJ2-3, with 10 bases identical to TRBD1. CDR1 and CDR2 from the germline V gene are GTSNPN and SVGIG (reference sequence). CDR3 size: 17 residues. J lost 6 bases, V lost 1 base, and 13 bases had no gene match.

The chain couples TRBV7-6 to TRBJ1-2; TRBD1 matches 7 bases. CDR1 is SGHVS, CDR2 FNYEAQ, per germline. The J segment lost 8 bases and the V segment lost 3 bases, leaving 6 bases of the junction unmatched. The CDR3 is made up of 13 amino acids. CDR3 nucleotide sequence: TGTGCCAGCAGCTTCCGACAGGGTATGGGCTACACCTTC. It translates to CASSFRQGMGYTF.

The J gene is TRBJ1-5, the V gene TRBV5-1; D possibly corresponds to TRBD1 (6 bases). CDR1 is SGHRS, CDR2 YFSETQ, per germline. Trimming pared 5 bases from V and 0 bases from J, leaving 12 bases between. The CDR3 totals 15 residues. CDR3 sequence (DNA): TGCGCCAGCAGAGCAGGGGATTATAGCAATCAGCCCCAGCATTTT. Translation gives CASRAGDYSNQPQHF.

This rearrangement joins TRBV28 to TRBJ2-7; 7 positions match TRBD2. CDR1 is MDHEN, CDR2 SYDVKM, per germline. With V trimmed by 9 bases and J by 5 bases, 7 bases remained unmatched. The CDR3 extends over 12 amino acids. CDR3 sequence: CASVLAGDEQYF. For the CDR3, the DNA is TGTGCCAGTGTACTGGCGGGGGACGAGCAGTACTTC.